This T cell receptor (beta chain) was retrieved from a study of shared clonotypes between healthy human individuals (dated by TCRdb to about 2020). Turning to the overall study: Three men and two women, aged 18 to 49 years, made up the cohort. For each donor, three plates each were used for CD4 naive and CD4 memory, two plates were used for CD8 naive, and one plate was used for CD8 memory. To estimate repertoire size and how much clonotypes are shared between individuals, the study performed deep sequencing of blood TCR repertoires from five healthy adults. Different laboratories and diverse techniques were used to prepare libraries and sequence TCR repertoires, to increase sequencing depth and limit assay-specific biases. Leukapheresis yielded between about 0.85 and 9.5 billion PBMCs per donor.

The cysteine opens and the phenylalanine closes a CDR3 of 16 amino acids. Just CDR3 DNA is preserved here, 48 bases in frame from base 1. The junction carries 19 bases between V and J, which are trimmed by 3 bases and 5 bases respectively. CDR1 MDHEN and CDR2 SYDVKM were looked up in the germline V gene. In regard to this clone: No cognate antigen has been identified for it. One base away there is no much larger clone; base qualities are not given.

Study-wide conclusions, independent of this receptor: Sampling was restricted to blood, and TCR repertoires in tissue are likely to differ from TCR repertoires in blood. Compared with non-shared clonotypes, clonotypes shared by all four sorted-subset donors had higher generation probabilities. Estimated clonotype richness was generally larger for naive than for memory subsets. Because the study included only a small number of donors, the genetic and exposure-history diversity represented was limited. Based on pairwise subsampling, the degree of clonotype sharing among donors was expected to be affected by sequencing depth. When a few donors were compared, the shared fraction of clonotypes was about 5.2% for naive CD4, roughly 3.4% for naive CD8, roughly 2.5% for memory CD4, and 0.35% to 0.4% for memory CD8. Rarefaction of sorted-subset datasets indicated incomplete sequencing despite the large sequencing depth.

TCR CDR3 regions were amplified from genomic DNA by multiplex PCR using the deep immunoSEQ assay. For each cell subset, the extracted genomic DNA was distributed evenly across all wells of several immunoSEQ 96-well plates, and each plate served as one replicate. For sorted subsets, roughly 190 ng of genomic DNA, equivalent to 25,000 to 35,000 T cell genomes, went into each replicate PCR. Purified libraries were measured with a Qubit 3.0 fluorometer, size-checked on a Bioanalyzer 2100, and measured again with the KAPA Library Quantification kit. Every immunoSEQ 96-well plate was sequenced on a separate single-read 150-cycle Illumina NextSeq 550 flow cell. The authors processed their data as follows. Because the immunoSEQ output included only junctional sequences and no quality scores, the filtering could not be the same as the filtering used for full-length reads. To assign V/J genes and CDR3, sequences were annotated against IMGT germline references using PyIR, a Python wrapper for IgBLAST v1.9. Reads with weak V/J assignments (E-value above 1e-6), missing CDR3, stop codons, out-of-frame junctions, or ambiguous translated residues were removed. A V3J clonotype was defined by an identical inferred V gene, J gene, and CDR3 amino acid sequence. The percentage overlap between two repertoires was calculated by dividing the number of shared unique clonotypes by the size of the smaller repertoire. Richness of each repertoire was evaluated using RTK rarefaction, the Chao1 estimator, and Recon v2.1 estimates of unobserved clonotypes. Generation probabilities for all TCRbeta clonotypes obtained by the gDNA method from a handful of donors were computed using OLGA. TCRdb took this table from immuneACCESS and kept in-frame rearrangements with V and J called. Such tables lack part of the clones; where checked against another copy, unresolved V genes explain under half of the gap, and the rest is unexplained. The D gene and trimming were derived from the DNA, and the V and J assignments and clone size from that table. Within this sample are around 2.5 million clones, with roughly 93% of them counted one time only. The ten largest clonotypes hold approximately 0.37% of the sample.

The donors were healthy, HIV-negative adults with no recently reported acute infections or vaccinations. All donors were Caucasian adults living in Nashville, Tennessee, USA. Magnetic negative selection was used to enrich CD4+ T cells, after which naive cells were positively selected on CD45RA and the negative fraction became the memory subset. Blood was obtained by leukapheresis, after which PBMCs were separated by Ficoll-Histopaque density gradient centrifugation and cryopreserved in liquid nitrogen vapor phase. Purity and quantity of every magnetically sorted T cell population were checked by analytical flow cytometry. From each sorted fraction, genomic DNA was isolated and quantified by UV absorbance on a Nanodrop 2000c.

The origin of this receptor is a man younger than 35 in good health. Some clones in this sample may be carry-over from other donors' samples. The specimen was naive CD4+ T cells from PBMCs. This specimen's cell subset or site label, per the study, means: CD45RA+ positively selected. In this chain, TRBV28 is recombined with TRBJ1-1; the D gene cannot be resolved reliably. The nucleotides read TGTGCCAGCAGTTTCCCCCCTGGCAGGCTGGAGACTGAAGCTTTCTTT. This yields the protein CASSFPPGRLETEAFF.